The subject of this entry is one TCR beta chain. Its target is unknown. These data come from a study of cytomegalovirus exposure and HLA in healthy donors. Study-level findings and limits: HLA alleles were associated with some 16,000 TCR beta sequences in a later analysis at 0.05 false discovery rate. Analysis performed later showed TCR beta chains linked to HLA being more clonally expanded than equally common others. Earlier analysis looked at TCR beta V segments, and most were productive about 90% or about 30% of the time.

This PCR relied on a set of 60 Vbeta primers and 13 Jbeta primers. Only in-frame clones appear in the TCRdb table, and some are missing; sequencing was by immunoSEQ multiplex PCR. The data contain more than 150,000 clones, 75% to 85% of them singletons. The germline V gene encodes CDR1 MDHEN and CDR2 SYDVKM. The CDR3 totals 15 residues. Trimming removed 1 base at V and 0 bases at J, with 9 bases between. Sequencing used PBMCs. The gene calls are TRBV28 and TRBJ1-1; a weak D match, TRBD1 (6 bases). The TCR originated in a woman aged 30 to 39 in good health and CMV-seropositive. CDR3 nucleotide sequence: TGTGCCAGCAGTTTATCAGGGGCCTTGAACACTGAAGCTTTCTTT. This gives the protein CASSLSGALNTEAFF. Complete variable domain (other parts from reference TRBV28 and TRBJ1-1): DVKVTQSSRYLVKRTGEKVFLECVQDMDHENMFWYRQDPGLGLRLIYFSYDVKMKEKGDIPEGYSVSREKKERFSLILESASTNQTSMYLCASSLSGALNTEAFFGQGTRLTVV.